This entry is about one T cell receptor (beta chain). The record originates from a study of blood T cell repertoires in COVID-19. Study-wide background: PBMCs, B-cell-depleted T cells, or T cells provided the cDNA or gDNA that made up the material.

In the authors' methods: For nucleated cells, counts were estimated from reference gene primer amplification. Libraries were prepared by immunoSEQ multiplex PCR; TCRdb keeps only in-frame clonotypes and omits some of them. V and J calls plus clone size are reproduced from that table; the DNA served to infer D and trimming. This sample has more than 65,000 clones; over 80% occur once, and the top ten carry around 5.8%. The V and J ends lost 3 bases and 1 base respectively, with 14 bases between them. This CDR3 is built from 16 residues. Germline V gives CDR1 SGHAT, CDR2 FQNNGV. V usage is TRBV11-2 and J usage is TRBJ2-3; TRBD2 is a possible D gene (6 bases). The source material was peripheral blood. This clonotype originated in a man in his 60s with active or convalescent COVID-19. In DNA, the CDR3 is TGTGCCAGCAGCTTTGAATTAGCGGTTGGCACAGATACGCAGTATTTT. This codes for CASSFELAVGTDTQYF.